This TCR beta chain was recorded in a study of T cells in Graves' hyperthyroidism and ophthalmopathy. Study-wide results and caveats: Most thyroid clonotypes with frequency above 0.001 were detected in blood. Prediction of ophthalmopathy progression came a median roughly 6.4 months pre-onset.

This clonotype showed up just a few times. The antigen is unknown. The CDR3 runs 12 residues. Germline-derived CDR1 and CDR2 are MNHEY and SMNVEV (reference sequence). The V end was cut by 11 bases, the J end by 7 bases, with 18 bases between. Graves' hyperthyroidism qualified as stable when ophthalmopathy did not progress within 18 months. The diagnoses drew upon clinical symptoms, serum thyroxine and TRAb, thyroid ultrasound and orbital computed tomography. The CDR3 regions of TCR beta were amplified from RNA transcripts. Using the HTBI primer set, a first-round RT-PCR was run on the TCR CDR3. TCRdb used MiXCR to reprocess the multiplex PCR reads, holding one entry per CDR3 protein. The sample gives around 580,000 distinct CDR3 sequences, about 45% of which show up once; about 7.8% is in the top ten.

Sequenced: peripheral blood or thyroid tissue (not recorded which). This receptor was taken from a woman younger than 30 with Graves' hyperthyroidism. The chain recombines TRBV27 with TRBJ2-7; D gene ambiguous. CDR3 sequence (DNA): TGTGCCTCCTGGAGAACGGGTACGGAGCAGTACTTC. Its translation is CASWRTGTEQYF.